This T cell receptor beta chain derives from a study of graft-versus-host responses after intestinal transplantation. Study conclusions and caveats: Analysis identified GvH clones in recipient marrow, with some appearing first in ileum or blood. Early post-transplant HvG declines showed an association with peak circulating GvH clone levels. Where graft-donor T cell macrochimerism was present, patients had high graft-versus-host to host-versus-graft clonal ratios in allografts.

Notes on this clone: Its target is not known.

Profiling relied on immunoSEQ multiplex PCR, and the TCRdb table lists in-frame clones only, not all of them. The sample has fewer than 95,000 clones, roughly 93% seen once; the top ten hold roughly 0.2%. V shed 1 base and J 0 bases; nucleotides not matched to a gene: 3. The germline V gene has CDR1 SGHRS and CDR2 YFSETQ. The CDR3 spans 16 residues. The V call is TRBV5-1, the J call TRBJ2-1; 8 bases are shared with TRBD2. The clonotype originates from a human donor who was the organ donor for an intestinal transplant. The sequencing here drew on unstimulated CD4+ T cells sorted from spleen or lymph node cells, taken before transplant. The CDR3 here is CASSLTGTSSYNEQFF. As DNA, the CDR3 is TGCGCCAGCAGCTTGACAGGGACTAGCTCCTACAATGAGCAGTTCTTC.